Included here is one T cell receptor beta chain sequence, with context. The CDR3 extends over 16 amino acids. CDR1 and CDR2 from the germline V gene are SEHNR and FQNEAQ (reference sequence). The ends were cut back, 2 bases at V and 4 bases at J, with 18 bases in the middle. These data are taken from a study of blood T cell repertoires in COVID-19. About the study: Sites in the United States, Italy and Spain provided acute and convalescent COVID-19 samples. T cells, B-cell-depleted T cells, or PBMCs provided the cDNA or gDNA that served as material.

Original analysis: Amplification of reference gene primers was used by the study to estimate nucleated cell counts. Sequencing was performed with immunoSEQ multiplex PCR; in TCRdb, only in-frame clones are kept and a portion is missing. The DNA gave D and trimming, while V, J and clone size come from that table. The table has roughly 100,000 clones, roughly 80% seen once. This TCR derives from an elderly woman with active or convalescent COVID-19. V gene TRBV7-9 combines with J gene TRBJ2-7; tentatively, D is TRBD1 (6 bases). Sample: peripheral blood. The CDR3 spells CASSLNRQGKRYEQYF. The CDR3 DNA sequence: TGTGCCAGCAGCTTAAACCGCCAGGGGAAAAGGTACGAGCAGTACTTC.